This entry lists 19 T cell receptor beta chains sequenced from one sample in a study of T cell changes during pregnancy in multiple sclerosis. The method was immunoSEQ multiplex PCR; TCRdb's version includes in-frame clones alone and lacks a portion of them. The sample comprises roughly 120,000 clones, 92% of which are singletons, and 1.5% to 1.9% rests with the top ten. The sequencing here drew on peripheral blood, taken in the third trimester of pregnancy. All receptors derive from a female donor with multiple sclerosis, enrolled in a pregnancy study.

The chain is built from TRBV7-2 and TRBJ2-5; TRBD2 matches 7 bases. CDR1 is SGHTA, CDR2 FQGNSA, per germline. Trimming took 5 bases from V and 1 from J; bases not matched to a gene: 7. The CDR3 contains 15 residues. This CDR3 is CASSQPGGPQETQYF. DNA of the CDR3: TGTGCCAGCAGCCAACCGGGGGGTCCCCAAGAGACCCAGTACTTC.

J is TRBJ2-7 and V is TRBV5-4, with TRBD1 identical over 9 bases. Per the germline V gene, CDR1 is SGHNT and CDR2 is YYREEE (reference sequence). The CDR3 runs to 14 residues. J was trimmed by 5 bases and V by 4 bases; bases with no gene match: 7. The CDR3: CASSPRTGEDEQYF. CDR3 nucleotide sequence: TGTGCCAGCAGCCCAAGGACAGGGGAGGACGAGCAGTACTTC.

The chain couples TRBV6-6 to TRBJ2-2; TRBD2 is a possible D gene (7 bases). Germline V gene lookup returns CDR1 MNHNY and CDR2 SVGAGI (reference sequence). The CDR3 sequence is 16 residues long. With 0 bases removed from V and 3 bases from J, the gap between germline ends came to 11 bases. The CDR3 DNA reads TGTGCCAGCAGTTACTCTCCGGGGGGCGACACCGGGGAGCTGTTTTTT. It translates to CASSYSPGGDTGELFF.

The chain is built from TRBV25-1 and TRBJ2-2, with 8 bases aligning to TRBD2. Germline lookup yields CDR1 MGHDK and CDR2 SYGVNS. The CDR3 contains 18 residues. V trimming: 3 bases; J trimming: 6 bases; junction bases outside the gene matches: 15. CDR3 protein: CASSEGGVAGPRAGELFF. In DNA, the CDR3 is TGTGCCAGCAGTGAGGGGGGTGTAGCGGGGCCGCGAGCCGGGGAGCTGTTTTTT.

In its sample, this clone was seen once. V usage is TRBV9 and J usage is TRBJ2-3; no clear D gene. From germline, CDR1 is SGDLS and CDR2 YYNGEE. V lost 0 bases to trimming and J lost 0 bases, with 5 bases between them. This CDR3 comprises 14 residues. CDR3 coding DNA: TGTGCCAGCAGCGTAGGACTCAGCACAGATACGCAGTATTTT. Its translation: CASSVGLSTDTQYF.

The CDR3 loop is CASRNRQEHLNQPQHF. CDR3 coding DNA: TGTGCCAGCCGGAATCGACAGGAACATCTAAATCAGCCCCAGCATTTT. The chain joins TRBV7-3 to TRBJ1-5; a weak D match, TRBD1 (6 bases). CDR1 and CDR2 (germline): SGHTA, FQGTGA. The CDR3 sequence is 16 residues long. The V gene lost 8 bases and the J gene lost 4 bases, with 21 bases spanning the gap.

The chain recombines TRBV7-3 with TRBJ2-2; D ambiguous. CDR1 is SGHTA, CDR2 FQGTGA, per germline. V shed 4 bases and J shed 6 bases, with 9 bases lying between them. The CDR3 is 13 amino acids. The CDR3 sequence is CASSSSLPGELFF. CDR3 bases: TGTGCCAGCAGCTCCTCCCTTCCCGGGGAGCTGTTTTTT.

The rearrangement uses TRBV9 and TRBJ2-1; D not resolved. The CDR3 consists of 13 residues. Germline assignment: CDR1 SGDLS and CDR2 YYNGEE. Trimming shortened V by 2 bases and J by 5 bases, and 8 bases separated the two germline ends. The CDR3 DNA is TGTGCCAGCAGCGTGGCTCCCCACAATGAGCAGTTCTTC. It specifies CASSVAPHNEQFF.

The chain has TRBV19 and TRBJ1-2; 7 bases align to TRBD1. Germline CDR1 reads LNHDA; CDR2 reads SQIVND (reference sequence). The J segment lost 11 bases and the V segment lost 6 bases, leaving 15 bases of the junction unmatched. The CDR3 spans 14 residues. The CDR3 loop reads CASSPLSAAGGYTF. The DNA of the CDR3 is TGTGCCAGTAGCCCCTTAAGCGCGGCAGGGGGATACACCTTC. Full variable domain (outside the CDR3, taken from reference TRBV19 and TRBJ1-2): DGGITQSPKYLFRKEGQNVTLSCEQNLNHDAMYWYRQDPGQGLRLIYYSQIVNDFQKGDIAEGYSVSREKKESFPLTVTSAQKNPTAFYLCASSPLSAAGGYTFGSGTRLTVV.

The chain links TRBV6-6 to TRBJ1-1, with 10 bases aligning to TRBD1. In germline, CDR1 is MNHNY, CDR2 SVGAGI (reference sequence). The CDR3 has 15 amino acids. The V and J ends lost 6 bases and 5 bases, in that order; junction bases with no gene match: 9. DNA for the CDR3: TGTGCCAGCAGCCGGACCGACAGGGGGCCTACTGAAGCTTTCTTT. Protein sequence: CASSRTDRGPTEAFF.

This clone was seen a single time. The chain links TRBV27 to TRBJ2-1; tentatively, D is TRBD2 (6 bases). The V end lost 6 bases, the J end lost 4 bases, and 13 bases lay between the germline ends. CDR1 and CDR2 from the germline V gene are MNHEY and SMNVEV (reference sequence). The CDR3 covers 14 residues. CDR3 in DNA: TGTGCCAGCAGGAAAACCGGGACTTACAATGAGCAGTTCTTC. It is translated as CASRKTGTYNEQFF.

This rearrangement joins TRBV28 to TRBJ2-3; D might be TRBD1 (6 bases). Trimming removed 6 bases at V and 0 bases at J, with 16 bases between. Germline lookup yields CDR1 MDHEN and CDR2 SYDVKM. The CDR3 consists of 16 residues. DNA of the CDR3: TGTGCCAGCAGGGGTTACAGGGATACTAGCACAGATACGCAGTATTTT. This codes for CASRGYRDTSTDTQYF.

This clone was observed once. This rearrangement joins TRBV5-4 to TRBJ2-2, with TRBD1 matching 10 bases. V shed 3 bases, J shed 4 bases, and the junction held 6 bases outside the gene matches. Germline-derived CDR1 and CDR2 are SGHNT and YYREEE (reference sequence). The CDR3 sequence is 16 residues long. In nucleotides, the CDR3 is TGTGCCAGCAGCTCTGGGGACAGGGGAATCACCGGGGAGCTGTTTTTT. It is translated as CASSSGDRGITGELFF.

V gene TRBV19 combines with J gene TRBJ1-1; no definite D call. This CDR3 has 15 residues. CDR1 and CDR2 (germline): LNHDA, SQIVND (reference sequence). V shed 6 bases and J shed 1 base, with 15 bases lying between them. CDR3 coding DNA: TGTGCCAGTAGCCCCTTCGGTTCCGGGAACACTGAAGCTTTCTTT. Its translation: CASSPFGSGNTEAFF.

The V gene is TRBV7-8, the J gene TRBJ1-1, with D uncertain. Germline CDR1 is SGHVS and CDR2 is FQNEAQ. This CDR3 is built from 12 residues. V was pared by 3 bases and J by 4 bases, with 6 bases between. DNA of the CDR3: TGTGCCAGCAGCTTCGAGGGCACTGAAGCTTTCTTT. Amino acids: CASSFEGTEAFF.

CDR3 protein: CASRAGTDNQPQHF. The CDR3 DNA follows: TGTGCCAGCAGAGCCGGGACAGACAATCAGCCCCAGCATTTT. This chain uses TRBV6-5 with TRBJ1-5; TRBD1 matches at 7 bases. The CDR3 covers 14 residues. V shed 6 bases and J 3 bases; nucleotides not matched to a gene: 5. Germline CDR1 and CDR2: MNHEY and SVGAGI.

The chain links TRBV29-1 to TRBJ1-3; 7 bases map to TRBD1. Germline trimming cut 7 bases from V and 1 base from J; bases unmatched to any gene: 4. This CDR3 contains 13 residues. Germline CDR1 reads SQVTM; CDR2 reads ANQGSEA. The CDR3, as DNA: TGCAGCGCAAACAGGGGTTCTGGAAACACCATATATTTT. Amino acids: CSANRGSGNTIYF.

The J gene is TRBJ1-3, the V gene TRBV5-1; 7 bases fit TRBD1. This CDR3 is 16 amino acids long. The junction had 4 bases not matched to a gene; V was cut back by 0 bases and J by 1 base. Germline V gene sequence: CDR1 SGHRS, CDR2 YFSETQ. CDR3 nucleotide sequence: TGCGCCAGCAGCTTGGCCCAACAGGGGTCTGGAAACACCATATATTTT. It is translated as CASSLAQQGSGNTIYF.

The count of this clone is one. The V call is TRBV7-3, the J call TRBJ2-3; D is ambiguous. CDR1 SGHTA and CDR2 FQGTGA come from the germline V gene. Deletions cut 5 bases from V and 5 bases from J, with 17 bases between. The CDR3 spans 15 residues. CDR3 in amino acids: CASSPDASSGDTQYF. DNA for the CDR3: TGTGCCAGCAGCCCAGATGCTTCAAGTGGAGATACGCAGTATTTT.